This TCR beta chain was profiled in a study of T cells after yellow fever vaccination. This clonotype has a handful of counts. TCRdb itself ran the 5' RACE reads through MiXCR, one entry per CDR3 protein. The sample shows some 290,000 distinct CDR3 sequences, around 10% of them seen only once. Sequencing used CD4+ T cells sorted from PBMCs, obtained 45 days after the yellow fever booster vaccination. This TCR derives from a man between 18 and 35 years old who received the YFV17D yellow fever vaccine.

The CDR3, as DNA: TGCGCCAGCACCCAAGTCGGGGGGAGTAATTCACCCCTCCACTTT. This sequence encodes CASTQVGGSNSPLHF. V usage is TRBV5-1 and J usage is TRBJ1-6; TRBD1 is a possible D gene (5 bases). The CDR3 extends over 15 amino acids. V lost 6 bases and J 6 bases, leaving 16 bases between the germline ends. Looked up from germline, CDR1 is SGHRS and CDR2 is YFSETQ.